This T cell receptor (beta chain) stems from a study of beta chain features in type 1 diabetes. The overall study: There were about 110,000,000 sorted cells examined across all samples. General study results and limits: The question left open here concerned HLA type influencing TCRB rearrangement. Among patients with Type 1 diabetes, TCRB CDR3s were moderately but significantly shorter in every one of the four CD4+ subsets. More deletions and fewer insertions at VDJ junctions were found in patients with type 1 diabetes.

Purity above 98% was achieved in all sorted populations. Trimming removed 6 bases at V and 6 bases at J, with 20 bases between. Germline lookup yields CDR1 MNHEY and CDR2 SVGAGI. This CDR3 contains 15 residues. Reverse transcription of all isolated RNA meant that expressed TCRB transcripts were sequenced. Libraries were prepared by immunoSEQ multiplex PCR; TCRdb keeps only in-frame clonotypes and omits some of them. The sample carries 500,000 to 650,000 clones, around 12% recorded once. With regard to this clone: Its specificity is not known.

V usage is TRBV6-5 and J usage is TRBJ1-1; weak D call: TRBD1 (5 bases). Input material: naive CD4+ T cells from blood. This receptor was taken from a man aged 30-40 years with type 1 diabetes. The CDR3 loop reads CASRRQLGIGSEAFF. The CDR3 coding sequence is TGTGCCAGCAGACGACAGTTGGGTATTGGATCTGAAGCTTTCTTT.